The present T cell receptor beta chain was sequenced within a study of CD8 T cells in Susac syndrome. CD8+ and CD4+ T cells from blood underwent TCR beta sequencing, which was carried out in a high-throughput format. The CD8+ and CD4+ T cells were negatively isolated, with the TEMRA cells enriched by FACS. Random-hexamer reverse transcription was applied to roughly 0.5 to 1 ug RNA. One entry per CDR3 protein, called by TCRdb with MiXCR from the immunoSEQ multiplex PCR reads. The table includes hundreds of thousands of distinct CDR3 sequences, about 85% detected once. This CDR3 comprises 13 residues. Trimming took 0 bases from V and 7 from J, leaving 8 bases between them. Germline loops: CDR1 SGDLS, CDR2 YYNGEE.

The TCR originated in a human donor with multiple sclerosis. This chain uses TRBV9 with TRBJ1-5; D not certain. Sequenced input: CD8+ T cells from PBMCs. In nucleotides, the CDR3 is TGTGCCAGCAGCGTAGCGCAAATCCAGCCCCAGCATTTT. Protein: CASSVAQIQPQHF.